This paragraph reports one T cell receptor beta chain. Its target is not known. These data come from a study of T cell responses to AZD1222 COVID-19 vaccine. General study findings and limits: Clonal diversity was possibly underestimated, and white British individuals and females predominated among donors. Repertoire sampling was restricted to post-peak T cell response timepoints. Seropositive at baseline were only six or seven AZD1222 recipients.

Using immunoSEQ multiplex PCR, the repertoire was profiled, and TCRdb retains in-frame clones only, with some absent. Of under 200,000 clones listed, roughly 90% are singletons. The source material was peripheral blood, sampled on day 0 of AZD1222 vaccination. The origin of this receptor is an adult in good health.

CDR3 loop: CASSPRTGGFSNTEAFF. CDR3 nucleotide sequence: TGTGCCAGCAGCCCCCGGACAGGGGGCTTTTCTAACACTGAAGCTTTCTTT. The chain has TRBV7-3 and TRBJ1-1; TRBD1 aligns across 11 bases. The CDR3 runs to 17 residues. CDR1 is SGHTA, CDR2 FQGTGA, per germline. J gave up 2 bases and V 5 bases, and 10 bases lay outside the gene matches.